This T cell receptor (beta chain) emerged from a study of blood T cells in healthy people across ages. The use of a sample-barcoded 5' primer and a J-beta primer mix characterized a second PCR of roughly 7 to 12 cycles. TCRdb recomputed calls from the 5' RACE reads with MiXCR, one row per CDR3 protein. This sample yields 800,000 to 1,300,000 distinct CDR3 sequences, of which about 23% are seen a single time; less than 0.85% belongs to the top ten. This clonotype occurred once. The CDR3 spans 15 residues. The germline V gene has CDR1 MNHEY and CDR2 SMNVEV (reference sequence). V lost 6 bases and J 7 bases, leaving 18 bases between the germline ends. The sample was also linked to a second study, of T cells of mothers and their children.

The clonotype originates from a girl aged 2 to 9 in good health. The source material was blood. This chain joins TRBV27 and TRBJ1-4; D remains ambiguous. CDR3 in DNA: TGTGCCAGCAGGCGCCAAATAACAAGCGGTGAAAAACTGTTTTTT. Protein sequence: CASRRQITSGEKLFF.